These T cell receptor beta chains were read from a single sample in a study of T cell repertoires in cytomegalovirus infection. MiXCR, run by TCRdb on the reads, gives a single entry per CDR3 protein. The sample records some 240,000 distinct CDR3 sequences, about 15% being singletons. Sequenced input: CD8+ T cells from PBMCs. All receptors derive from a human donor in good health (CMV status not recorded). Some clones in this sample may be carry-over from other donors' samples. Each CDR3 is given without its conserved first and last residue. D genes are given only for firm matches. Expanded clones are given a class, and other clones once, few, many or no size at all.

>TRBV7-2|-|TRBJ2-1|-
ASSLRGGGDEQF
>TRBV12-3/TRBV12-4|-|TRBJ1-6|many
ASSFAQVNSPLH
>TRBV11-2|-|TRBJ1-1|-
ASSPEGDNTEAF
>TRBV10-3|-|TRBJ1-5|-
AISEDTLSNQPQH
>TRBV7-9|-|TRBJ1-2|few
ASSQKEGTTNYGYT
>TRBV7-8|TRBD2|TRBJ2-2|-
ASSLVLAGDGELF
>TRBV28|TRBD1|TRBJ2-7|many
ASSLGQGPHEQY
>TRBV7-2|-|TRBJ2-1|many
ASSLSQSSYNEQF
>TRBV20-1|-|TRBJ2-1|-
SATRGDEQF
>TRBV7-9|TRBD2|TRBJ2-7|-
ASSPQGTLGRERYEQY
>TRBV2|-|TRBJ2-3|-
ASKGVARSTDTQY
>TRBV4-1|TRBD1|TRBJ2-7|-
ASSQEKGTGGLY
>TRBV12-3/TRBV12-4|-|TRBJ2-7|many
ASSWGMRVGVHEQY
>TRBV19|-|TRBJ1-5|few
ASSGPFNQPQH
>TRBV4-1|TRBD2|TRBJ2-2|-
ASSPQGLAGAPNTGELF
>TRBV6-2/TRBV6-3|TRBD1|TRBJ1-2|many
ASSFEITGTGISGLYGYT
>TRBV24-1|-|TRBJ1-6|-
ATSAISEDTGTHYNSPLH
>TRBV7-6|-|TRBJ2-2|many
ASSSGGGNTGELF
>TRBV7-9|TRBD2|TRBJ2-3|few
ASSPIPGGLNTDTQY
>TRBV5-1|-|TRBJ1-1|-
ASSLLQGNTEAF
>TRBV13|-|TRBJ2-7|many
ASSLLAVGSYEQY
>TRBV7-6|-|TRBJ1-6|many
ASSLAWGGDSPLH
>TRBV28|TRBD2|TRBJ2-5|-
ASSSPGLAGGQETQY
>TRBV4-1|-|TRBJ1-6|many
ASSQDRAARLH
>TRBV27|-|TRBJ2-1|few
ASSQRGSGEQF
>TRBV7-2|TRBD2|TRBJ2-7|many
ASSFPERGVTYEQY
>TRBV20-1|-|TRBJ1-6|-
SARSYNSPLH
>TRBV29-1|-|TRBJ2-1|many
SVPGEQF
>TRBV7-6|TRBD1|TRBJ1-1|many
ASSLRTGWDTEAF
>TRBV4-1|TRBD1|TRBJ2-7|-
ASSQPGGATYEQY
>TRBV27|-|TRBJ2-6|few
ASSLFQVPGANVLT
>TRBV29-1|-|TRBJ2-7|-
SVRNRASYEQY
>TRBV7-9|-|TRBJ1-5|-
ASSLDREPQH
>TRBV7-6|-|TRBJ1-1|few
ASSSAGEYTEAF
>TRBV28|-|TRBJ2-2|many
ASSFPEDSSNTGELF
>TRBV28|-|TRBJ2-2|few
ASSLLGYTGELF
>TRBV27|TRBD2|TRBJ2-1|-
ASRPSGGPLSEQF